This T cell receptor (beta chain) originates from a study of T cell repertoires in cytomegalovirus infection. Study details: Shared public TCR beta signatures pointed to both CMV infection and a matching HLA type.

TCRdb itself ran the reads through MiXCR, one entry per CDR3 protein. The table records tens of thousands of distinct CDR3 sequences, roughly 22% of them present only once. The germline CDR1 and CDR2 sequences are SEHNR and FQNEAQ (reference sequence). The ends lost 5 bases at V and 3 bases at J; junction bases unmatched: 6. The CDR3 length is 14 residues. The study, taken as a whole, reports: Carriers of CMV plus the relevant HLA were identified by cumulative public TCR beta family frequency. Within the response measured ex vivo, HLA-C-restricted CMV-specific TCR beta clonotypes were dominant.

This clonotype was observed at least ten times. The target antigen is unknown. This TCR derives from a human donor in good health (CMV status not recorded). Some clones in this sample may be carry-over from other donors' samples. The chain employs TRBV7-9 and TRBJ1-1; the match to TRBD1 covers 7 bases. Sequencing was done on a sample of PBMCs, sequenced either directly or after in vitro stimulation (not recorded which). The CDR3 spells CASSPNDRDTEAFF. The CDR3 nucleotides are TGTGCCAGCAGCCCAAACGACAGGGACACTGAAGCTTTCTTT.